This T cell receptor (beta chain) was recorded in a study of blood T cell repertoires in COVID-19. Libraries were prepared by immunoSEQ multiplex PCR; TCRdb keeps only in-frame clonotypes and omits some of them. The sample shows over 200,000 clones, 65% to 90% of them seen only once. This clone occurred once. The sequencing sample was made of peripheral blood. The sequence derives from a human donor in a cohort sampled during active COVID-19.

CDR3 bases: TGTGCCAGCAGCTTAGCGGGGGACAGGGGGGAATGGGCGACTTTCTTT. It specifies CASSLAGDRGEWATFF. This chain uses TRBV7-9 with TRBJ1-1, with 11 bases fitting TRBD1. Germline assignment: CDR1 SEHNR and CDR2 FQNEAQ (reference sequence). V trimming: 0 bases; J trimming: 12 bases; junction bases outside the gene matches: 12. CDR3 size: 16 residues.